This T cell receptor (beta chain) was captured by sequencing in a study of blood T cell repertoires in COVID-19. Study-level background: T cells, B-cell-depleted T cells, or PBMCs supplied cDNA or gDNA.

The CDR3 has 14 amino acids. Germline V gives CDR1 SGHRS, CDR2 YFSETQ. V lost 0 bases to trimming and J lost 8 bases, with 12 bases between them. Only in-frame clones appear in the TCRdb table, and some are missing; sequencing was by immunoSEQ multiplex PCR. This table has around 300,000 clones, around nine tenths appearing once. The chain combines TRBV5-1 with TRBJ2-1; a possible D gene is TRBD2 (5 bases). What was sequenced was peripheral blood. The source is a woman in her 70s with COVID-19, enrolled during active disease. CDR3 protein: CASSLGREGDEQFF. CDR3 coding DNA: TGCGCCAGCAGCTTGGGGCGTGAGGGTGATGAGCAGTTCTTC. Full variable domain (rest looked up from reference TRBV5-1 and TRBJ2-1): KAGVTQTPRYLIKTRGQQVTLSCSPISGHRSVSWYQQTPGQGLQFLFEYFSETQRNKGNFPGRFSGRQFSNSRSEMNVSTLELGDSALYLCASSLGREGDEQFFGPGTRLTVL.